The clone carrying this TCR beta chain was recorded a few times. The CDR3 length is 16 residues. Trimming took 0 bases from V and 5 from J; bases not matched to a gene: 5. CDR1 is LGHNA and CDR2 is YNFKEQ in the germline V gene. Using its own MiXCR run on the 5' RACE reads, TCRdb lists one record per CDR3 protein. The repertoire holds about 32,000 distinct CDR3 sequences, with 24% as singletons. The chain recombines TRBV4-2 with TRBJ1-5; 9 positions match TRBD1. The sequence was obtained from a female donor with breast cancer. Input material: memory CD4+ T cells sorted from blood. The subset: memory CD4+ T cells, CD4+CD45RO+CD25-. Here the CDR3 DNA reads TGTGCCAGCAGCCAAGATCTGGGACAGGGCTATCAGCCCCAGCATTTT. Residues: CASSQDLGQGYQPQHF.